This TCR beta chain was observed in a study of CDR3 diversity in severe acne. Germline-derived CDR1 and CDR2 are LNHDA and SQIVND (reference sequence). The CDR3 is made up of 15 amino acids. Trimming left V 7 bases short and J 2 bases short, with 17 bases between. From the PCR reads, TCRdb called clonotypes with MiXCR, one entry per CDR3 protein. The table lists more than 70,000 distinct CDR3 sequences, around 50% of them singletons, with roughly a tenth in the top ten. This clonotype has more than one count but fewer than ten. The chain employs TRBV19 and TRBJ1-1; D is possibly TRBD1 (5 bases). The specimen sequenced was blood. The sequence derives from a male donor in good health, serving as a control. Here the CDR3 reads CASTPGGQANTEAFF. The CDR3 DNA reads as TGTGCCAGTACCCCGGGGGGTCAGGCCAACACTGAAGCTTTCTTT.